This TCR beta chain derives from a study of cytomegalovirus exposure and HLA in healthy donors. Findings of the study overall: Cytomegalovirus-associated TCR beta chains were listed, numbering some 150. When analyzed later, the rates of TCR association showed variation by HLA locus, with DRB1 the most and HLA-C the fewest.

Concerning this clone itself: The antigen remains undetermined.

Both 60 Vbeta primers and 13 Jbeta primers went into the PCR. Measured with immunoSEQ multiplex PCR; TCRdb has only the in-frame clones, and not every one. The sample includes around 75,000 clones, about three quarters of them seen just once. This TCR was recovered from a man aged 18-30 years in good health and CMV-seronegative. Sequencing used PBMCs.

The CDR3 DNA sequence: TGTGCCAGCTCACCGCCTAGCGGGGGGGCCAAAGAGCAGTTCTTC. This gives the protein CASSPPSGGAKEQFF. This chain joins TRBV18 and TRBJ2-1, with 12 nucleotides matching TRBD2. Germline CDR1 KGHSH, CDR2 LQKENI. The CDR3 runs to 15 residues. V trimming: 3 bases; J trimming: 10 bases; junction bases outside the gene matches: 7. The whole variable domain, filled in from reference TRBV18 and TRBJ2-1, reads NAGVMQNPRHLVRRRGQEARLRCSPMKGHSHVYWYRQLPEEGLKFMVYLQKENIIDESGMPKERFSAEFPKEGPSILRIQQVVRGDSAAYFCASSPPSGGAKEQFFGPGTRLTVL.